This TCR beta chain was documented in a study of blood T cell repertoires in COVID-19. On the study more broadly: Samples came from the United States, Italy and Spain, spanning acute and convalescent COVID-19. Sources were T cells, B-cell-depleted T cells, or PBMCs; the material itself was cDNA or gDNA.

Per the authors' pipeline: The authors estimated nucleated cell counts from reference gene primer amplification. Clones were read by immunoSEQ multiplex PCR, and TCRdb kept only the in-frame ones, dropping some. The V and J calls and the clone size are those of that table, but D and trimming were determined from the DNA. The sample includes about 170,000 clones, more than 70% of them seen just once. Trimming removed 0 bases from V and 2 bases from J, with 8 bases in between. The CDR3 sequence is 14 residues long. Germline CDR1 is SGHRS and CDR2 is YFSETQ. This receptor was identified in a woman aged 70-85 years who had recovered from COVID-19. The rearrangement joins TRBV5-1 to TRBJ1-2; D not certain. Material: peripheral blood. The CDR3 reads CASSLGSRNYGYTF. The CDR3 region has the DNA TGCGCCAGCAGCTTGGGGTCCCGGAACTATGGCTACACCTTC.